The 29 T cell receptor beta chains in this list originate from one sample, sequenced in a study of blood T cell repertoires in COVID-19. Clones were read by immunoSEQ multiplex PCR, and TCRdb kept only the in-frame ones, dropping some. Found here are 84,000 or so clones, over 70% of them singletons; the top ten hold 12%. The specimen sequenced was peripheral blood. These receptors were collected from a woman in her 40s with active or convalescent COVID-19.

J is TRBJ2-7 and V is TRBV5-1, with 10 bases identical to TRBD2. The V gene's germline CDR1 is SGHRS and CDR2 YFSETQ. The CDR3 consists of 15 residues. Trimming took 0 bases from V and 3 from J; bases not matched to a gene: 3. The CDR3 here is CASSLVSSGGYEQYF. In DNA, the CDR3 is TGCGCCAGCAGCTTGGTGTCTAGCGGGGGCTACGAGCAGTACTTC.

This clone has just a few counts. This chain links TRBV19 with TRBJ2-3, with 11 bases fitting TRBD1. Germline lookup yields CDR1 LNHDA and CDR2 SQIVND (reference sequence). This CDR3 has 15 residues. Losses at the gene ends were 3 bases for V and 4 bases for J; bases not matched to a gene: 3. The CDR3 loop reads CASSIWTGGADTQYF. CDR3 coding DNA: TGTGCCAGTAGTATCTGGACAGGGGGCGCAGATACGCAGTATTTT.

This clone was observed once. Other DNA sequences in this sample translate to the same CDR3. The rearrangement joins TRBV19 to TRBJ1-1, with a tentative D call TRBD1 (5 bases). Trimming left V 5 bases short and J 2 bases short, with 9 bases between. Germline V CDR1 and CDR2: LNHDA, SQIVND (reference sequence). The CDR3 is 13 amino acids. CDR3 amino acids: CASSFQGNTEAFF. The CDR3 region has the DNA TGTGCCAGTAGTTTCCAGGGAAACACTGAAGCTTTCTTT.

This clone appeared a single time. The chain has TRBV5-5 and TRBJ2-5, with 8 bases identical to TRBD1. Losses at the gene ends were 3 bases for V and 1 base for J; bases not matched to a gene: 8. The CDR3 length is 16 residues. Germline lookup yields CDR1 SGHKS and CDR2 YYEKEE (reference sequence). The CDR3 region has the DNA TGTGCCAGCAGCTCCCGGGACAGGCTGTCCCAAGAGACCCAGTACTTC. Residues: CASSSRDRLSQETQYF.

The chain links TRBV5-1 to TRBJ2-1; 13 nucleotides match TRBD2. Germline V lookup: CDR1 SGHRS, CDR2 YFSETQ. With V trimmed by 3 bases and J by 3 bases, 9 bases remained unmatched. This CDR3 contains 18 residues. The CDR3 DNA reads TGCGCCAGCAGCTCGCCGGGACTAGCGGGGAAGGGCTACAATGAGCAGTTCTTC. Protein: CASSSPGLAGKGYNEQFF. The variable domain in full, with the rest retrieved from reference TRBV5-1 and TRBJ2-1, is KAGVTQTPRYLIKTRGQQVTLSCSPISGHRSVSWYQQTPGQGLQFLFEYFSETQRNKGNFPGRFSGRQFSNSRSEMNVSTLELGDSALYLCASSSPGLAGKGYNEQFFGPGTRLTVL.

V gene TRBV18 combines with J gene TRBJ2-3; D might be TRBD2 (6 bases). V lost 2 bases, J lost 0 bases, and 15 bases lay in between. This CDR3 spans 17 amino acids. In germline, CDR1 is KGHSH, CDR2 LQKENI. The CDR3 reads CASSPGARRASTDTQYF. In DNA, the CDR3 is TGTGCCAGCTCACCAGGGGCCAGGAGGGCTAGCACAGATACGCAGTATTTT.

V is TRBV5-1 and J is TRBJ1-2, with TRBD1 matching over 7 bases. CDR1 and CDR2 (germline): SGHRS, YFSETQ. The J segment lost 2 bases and the V segment lost 3 bases, leaving 13 bases of the junction unmatched. The CDR3 is made up of 17 amino acids. DNA for the CDR3: TGCGCCAGCAGCTCATGGACAGGTCGTGTAGGAAACTATGGCTACACCTTC. Encoded protein: CASSSWTGRVGNYGYTF.

This chain links TRBV28 with TRBJ2-5, with D perhaps matching TRBD2 (5 bases). Looked up from germline, CDR1 is MDHEN and CDR2 is SYDVKM. The CDR3 sequence is 13 residues long. The V end lost 7 bases, the J end lost 2 bases, and 11 bases lay between the germline ends. The CDR3 region is CASNLGIQETQYF. As DNA, the CDR3 is TGTGCCAGCAACCTCGGGATACAAGAGACCCAGTACTTC.

This rearrangement joins TRBV27 to TRBJ2-7; 14 bases fit TRBD2. The CDR3 is made up of 16 amino acids. Germline V lookup: CDR1 MNHEY, CDR2 SMNVEV (reference sequence). Trimming took 5 bases from V and 7 from J; bases not matched to a gene: 10. This CDR3 is CASSPPGLAGVWEQYF. For the CDR3, the DNA is TGTGCCAGCAGTCCCCCGGGACTAGCGGGAGTGTGGGAGCAGTACTTC.

The chain links TRBV4-2 to TRBJ2-3; a possible D gene is TRBD1 (5 bases). The CDR3 is made up of 13 amino acids. Germline loops: CDR1 LGHNA, CDR2 YNFKEQ. V lost 0 bases and J 9 bases, leaving 10 bases between the germline ends. This chain's CDR3 is CASSQEDQGTQYF. Written as DNA, the CDR3 is TGTGCCAGCAGCCAAGAAGACCAGGGAACGCAGTATTTT.

This rearrangement joins TRBV27 to TRBJ1-1; 8 nucleotides line up with TRBD1. CDR3 length equals 12 residues. J lost 7 bases, V lost 2 bases, and 0 bases had no gene match. The germline gives CDR1 MNHEY, CDR2 SMNVEV (reference sequence). The CDR3 sequence is CASSLGTGEAFF. As DNA, the CDR3 is TGTGCCAGCAGTTTAGGGACAGGTGAAGCTTTCTTT.

This clone showed up just once. This rearrangement joins TRBV11-2 to TRBJ1-2; D ambiguous. The CDR3 spans 14 residues. Trimming removed 7 bases from V and 2 bases from J, with 14 bases in between. Germline-derived CDR1 and CDR2 are SGHAT and FQNNGV. CDR3 coding DNA: TGTGCCAGCAAACCTTCGGGAGGGAACTATGGCTACACCTTC. Its protein is CASKPSGGNYGYTF. The full variable domain, in which reference TRBV11-2 and TRBJ1-2 provide the parts outside the CDR3, is EAGVAQSPRYKIIEKRQSVAFWCNPISGHATLYWYQQILGQGPKLLIQFQNNGVVDDSQLPKDRFSAERLKGVDSTLKIQPAKLEDSAVYLCASKPSGGNYGYTFGSGTRLTVV.

The chain joins TRBV5-5 to TRBJ1-6; D unclear. The V gene lost 0 bases and the J gene lost 13 bases, with 20 bases spanning the gap. This CDR3 is built from 16 residues. Germline lookup yields CDR1 SGHKS and CDR2 YYEKEE (reference sequence). CDR3 DNA: TGTGCCAGCAGCTTGGTCACCCTGGGGAGTTGGACTCCCCTCCACTTT. Residues: CASSLVTLGSWTPLHF.

This clone was seen only a few times. The chain links TRBV4-1 to TRBJ1-6; D is perhaps TRBD1 (6 bases). V lost 0 bases and J lost 0, with 9 bases in between. CDR1 is MGHRA, CDR2 YSYEKL, per germline. CDR3 size: 17 residues. This CDR3 reads CASSQEGHLSYNSPLHF. DNA of the CDR3: TGCGCCAGCAGCCAAGAGGGACACCTCTCCTATAATTCACCCCTCCACTTT.

This chain uses TRBV18 with TRBJ2-7; 11 nucleotides match TRBD2. Germline V CDR1 and CDR2: KGHSH, LQKENI. Unmatched junction bases numbered 13, after V lost 5 bases and J lost 4 bases. This CDR3 has 17 amino acids. CDR3: CASSVTSGGLGVYEQYF. CDR3 bases: TGTGCCAGCTCAGTAACTAGCGGGGGCCTTGGTGTTTACGAGCAGTACTTC.

This chain joins TRBV27 and TRBJ2-1; 10 bases fit TRBD1. The trim removed 4 bases at V and 4 bases at J, leaving 7 bases unmatched. The CDR3 totals 16 residues. Germline V gene data show CDR1 as MNHEY and CDR2 as SMNVEV (reference sequence). CDR3 sequence reads: CASSWDRGKSYNEQFF. The CDR3 coding sequence is TGTGCCAGCAGTTGGGACAGGGGTAAATCATACAATGAGCAGTTCTTC.

The chain joins TRBV28 to TRBJ2-3; no firm D call. Germline-derived CDR1 and CDR2 are MDHEN and SYDVKM. V was trimmed by 4 bases and J by 2 bases, leaving 10 bases between them. The CDR3 is 14 amino acids. The CDR3 DNA follows: TGTGCCAGCAGTTCGTCCGACACCACAGATACGCAGTATTTT. Encoded protein: CASSSSDTTDTQYF.

This clone appeared a few times. This chain links TRBV27 with TRBJ2-1; 9 nucleotides align to TRBD1. Germline V lookup: CDR1 MNHEY, CDR2 SMNVEV (reference sequence). CDR3 length: 13 residues. J was trimmed by 3 bases and V by 8 bases; bases with no gene match: 2. The CDR3 DNA sequence: TGTGCCAGCGGGGACAGGGACTACAATGAGCAGTTCTTC. This codes for CASGDRDYNEQFF.

Worth noting for this clone: This CDR3 is also generated by other DNA sequences in the sample. The rearrangement joins TRBV19 to TRBJ2-6; D gene uncertain. V lost 9 bases, J lost 2 bases, and 2 bases lay in between. The CDR3 runs to 11 residues. Per the germline V gene, CDR1 is LNHDA and CDR2 is SQIVND (reference sequence). The CDR3 DNA sequence: TGTGCCAGCACTGGGGCCAACGTCCTGACTTTC. Its protein is CASTGANVLTF.

CDR3: CSASRGGQETQYF. For the CDR3, the DNA is TGCAGTGCTAGTCGGGGGGGACAAGAGACCCAGTACTTC. V is TRBV20-1 and J is TRBJ2-5; 8 positions agree with TRBD2. This CDR3 is 13 amino acids long. In germline, CDR1 is DFQATT, CDR2 SNEGSKA (reference sequence). V lost 3 bases to trimming and J lost 2 bases; unmatched junction nucleotides: 2.

This clone came up a few times. J is TRBJ2-7 and V is TRBV30; tentative D call: TRBD1 (5 bases). The CDR3 contains 15 residues. Per germline, CDR1 GTSNPN and CDR2 SVGIG (reference sequence). The V gene lost 0 bases and the J gene lost 2 bases, with 14 bases spanning the gap. The CDR3 nucleotides read TGTGCCTGGAGTGTGGTGGACACAAGAACCTACGAGCAGTACTTC. It specifies CAWSVVDTRTYEQYF.

The V gene is TRBV2, the J gene TRBJ2-5; D remains unclear. Trimming left V 5 bases short and J 5 bases short, with 15 bases between. CDR1 is SNHLY, CDR2 FYNNEI, per germline. This CDR3 has 14 amino acids. Here the CDR3 reads CASSPSVLLETQYF. CDR3 bases: TGTGCCAGCAGTCCCTCGGTCCTTCTCGAGACCCAGTACTTC. Full variable domain (remainder filled in from reference TRBV2 and TRBJ2-5): EPEVTQTPSHQVTQMGQEVILRCVPISNHLYFYWYRQILGQKVEFLVSFYNNEISEKSEIFDDQFSVERPDGSNFTLKIRSTKLEDSAMYFCASSPSVLLETQYFGPGTRLLVL.

This clone was detected only once. The rearrangement links TRBV28 to TRBJ1-5; 9 bases agree with TRBD1. This CDR3 is built from 14 residues. Trimming removed 3 bases from V and 4 bases from J; junction bases left unmatched: 1. Germline V lookup: CDR1 MDHEN, CDR2 SYDVKM. CDR3 residues: CASSLTGGNQPQHF. Written as DNA, the CDR3 is TGTGCCAGCAGTTTGACAGGGGGGAATCAGCCCCAGCATTTT.

The chain employs TRBV29-1 and TRBJ1-1; D not resolved. V dropped 4 bases and J dropped 1 base, with 4 bases sitting between them. Germline V gene lookup returns CDR1 SQVTM and CDR2 ANQGSEA. CDR3 length: 11 amino acids. This CDR3 reads CSVGRNTEAFF. The CDR3 region has the DNA TGCAGCGTTGGTAGGAACACTGAAGCTTTCTTT.

The chain has TRBV28 and TRBJ1-6, with 12 positions matching TRBD1. Germline values: CDR1 MDHEN, CDR2 SYDVKM. The CDR3 has 15 amino acids. The trim removed 4 bases at V and 9 bases at J, leaving 4 bases unmatched. CDR3 amino acids: CASSSGQGAGSPLHF. The CDR3 DNA reads TGTGCCAGCAGTTCGGGACAGGGGGCTGGTTCACCCCTCCACTTT.

This clone was seen only a few times. The chain employs TRBV11-3 and TRBJ2-3; tentative D call: TRBD1 (6 bases). The CDR3 contains 15 residues. Trimming cost V 7 bases and J 1 base, with 15 bases left between them. The germline gives CDR1 SGHNT, CDR2 YENEEA. CDR3 sequence reads: CASNLGAGGTDTQYF. CDR3 nucleotide sequence: TGTGCCAGCAACCTTGGGGCAGGGGGCACAGATACGCAGTATTTT.

The genes are TRBV18 and TRBJ2-5; 7 bases are a match to TRBD2. The germline gives CDR1 KGHSH, CDR2 LQKENI. CDR3 length: 15 residues. The trim removed 2 bases at V and 4 bases at J, leaving 7 bases unmatched. The CDR3 DNA reads as TGTGCCAGCTCACCAGCCAGGGAGGGTCGAGAGACCCAGTACTTC. The encoded protein is CASSPAREGRETQYF.

This chain links TRBV5-4 with TRBJ2-5; 7 bases fit TRBD2. Germline CDR1 reads SGHNT; CDR2 reads YYREEE (reference sequence). The CDR3 has 14 amino acids. The junction had 4 bases not matched to a gene; V was cut back by 4 bases and J by 1 base. The CDR3 is CASSPIAGQETQYF. CDR3 sequence (DNA): TGTGCCAGCAGCCCCATAGCGGGCCAAGAGACCCAGTACTTC.

The genes are TRBV7-2 and TRBJ2-3, with TRBD2 matching 10 bases. Germline V gives CDR1 SGHTA, CDR2 FQGNSA. This CDR3 region has 16 residues. J lost 2 bases, V lost 5 bases, and 7 bases had no gene match. DNA of the CDR3: TGTGCCAGCAGCCCCCGTCTAGCGGGGGCCACAGATACGCAGTATTTT. It is translated as CASSPRLAGATDTQYF.